Presented here are 21 T cell receptor beta chains from one specimen sequenced in a study of cytomegalovirus exposure and HLA in healthy donors. The PCR contained 60 Vbeta and 13 Jbeta primers. Clones were sequenced by immunoSEQ multiplex PCR, and TCRdb holds only the in-frame ones, with some missing. The top ten hold approximately 1.5% of the sample, which has around 180,000 clones, more than 85% seen once. Sequenced material: PBMCs. The source of these receptors is a woman under 30 in good health and CMV-seronegative.

V and J are TRBV7-6 and TRBJ2-1, with TRBD2 identical over 7 bases. The junction had 4 bases not matched to a gene; V was cut back by 0 bases and J by 5 bases. The CDR3 runs to 15 residues. The germline V gene has CDR1 SGHVS and CDR2 FNYEAQ. CDR3 sequence (DNA): TGTGCCAGCAGCTTAGCGGGAGGGCGGAACAATGAGCAGTTCTTC. Its translation is CASSLAGGRNNEQFF.

The genes are TRBV19 and TRBJ1-1; a possible D gene is TRBD1 (6 bases). Trimming shortened V by 6 bases and J by 5 bases, and 19 bases separated the two germline ends. Germline lookup yields CDR1 LNHDA and CDR2 SQIVND (reference sequence). CDR3 size: 15 residues. The CDR3 reads CASRPGGGRGTEAFF. As DNA, the CDR3 is TGTGCCAGTAGACCCGGGGGGGGCCGGGGGACTGAAGCTTTCTTT. Supplemented by reference TRBV19 and TRBJ1-1, the full variable domain reads DGGITQSPKYLFRKEGQNVTLSCEQNLNHDAMYWYRQDPGQGLRLIYYSQIVNDFQKGDIAEGYSVSREKKESFPLTVTSAQKNPTAFYLCASRPGGGRGTEAFFGQGTRLTVV.

To note about this clone: The conserved final phenylalanine or tryptophan is absent from the CDR3, which likely points to a read error. The limits of the CDR3 on the DNA are not certain, so only TCRdb's listed CDR3 is given. CDR3 loop: CASSPGQGQ. The rearrangement uses TRBV4-1 and TRBJ1-6; TRBD1, the table's D call, lacks a check against the DNA. The germline CDR1 and CDR2 sequences are MGHRA and YSYEKL. Termini included, the CDR3 measures 9 amino acids.

This clone has just a few counts. The chain links TRBV27 to TRBJ2-1; 7 bases align to TRBD2. CDR1 MNHEY and CDR2 SMNVEV come from the germline V gene (reference sequence). V lost 6 bases to trimming and J lost 12 bases; unmatched junction nucleotides: 5. The CDR3 sequence is 11 residues long. The CDR3 DNA reads TGTGCCAGCAGAGGGGAGGGTACGCAGTTCTTC. This sequence encodes CASRGEGTQFF.

The genes are TRBV4-2 and TRBJ2-1; maybe TRBD2 (6 bases). The germline V gene encodes CDR1 LGHNA and CDR2 YNFKEQ. The CDR3 sequence is 15 residues long. Trimming took 1 base from V and 4 from J, leaving 11 bases between them. CDR3 amino acids: CASSQVLEGYNEQFF. The CDR3, as DNA: TGTGCCAGCAGCCAAGTTCTGGAGGGTTACAATGAGCAGTTCTTC.

The table lists this clone with a few counts. The chain is built from TRBV11-2 and TRBJ1-1; D is perhaps TRBD1 (6 bases). CDR3 length: 16 amino acids. CDR1 and CDR2 from the germline V gene are SGHAT and FQNNGV. Trimming took off 6 bases at V and 0 bases at J, with 17 bases between the two ends. The chain's CDR3 is CASRPTTGTLNTEAFF. The CDR3 coding sequence is TGTGCCAGCAGACCCACTACCGGGACATTGAACACTGAAGCTTTCTTT.

The sample holds a few counts of this clone. V and J are TRBV7-9 and TRBJ1-4; D possibly corresponds to TRBD1 (5 bases). Trimming stripped 5 bases from V and 6 bases from J, with 16 bases between. The CDR3 runs to 15 residues. In germline, CDR1 is SEHNR, CDR2 FQNEAQ (reference sequence). The CDR3 region is CASSAKGIAYEKLFF. In nucleotides, the CDR3 is TGTGCCAGCAGCGCTAAGGGGATTGCGTATGAAAAACTGTTTTTT.

The CDR3, as DNA: TGCGCCAGCAGCACCGGGACTAGCGGGGGGGCCTACGAGCAGTACTTC. Translated: CASSTGTSGGAYEQYF. The rearrangement uses TRBV5-1 and TRBJ2-7; 16 bases fit TRBD2. Germline V gives CDR1 SGHRS, CDR2 YFSETQ. V trimming: 4 bases; J trimming: 2 bases; junction bases outside the gene matches: 3. This CDR3 is 16 amino acids long.

The rearrangement joins TRBV6-1 to TRBJ2-3; 10 bases line up with TRBD1. The germline V gene has CDR1 MNHNS and CDR2 SASEGT. The V gene end was trimmed by 6 bases and the J gene end by 4 bases; junction bases not matched to a gene: 1. The CDR3 runs 13 residues. CDR3 amino acids: CASRGTGADTQYF. CDR3 nucleotides: TGTGCCAGCAGGGGGACAGGGGCAGATACGCAGTATTTT.

This chain joins TRBV30 and TRBJ1-2; D call uncertain. This CDR3 has 9 residues. Germline V gene lookup returns CDR1 GTSNPN and CDR2 SVGIG (reference sequence). Trimming took off 5 bases at V and 8 bases at J, with 6 bases between the two ends. The CDR3 protein is CAWAIGYTF. The DNA for the CDR3 is TGTGCCTGGGCTATAGGCTACACCTTC.

This chain joins TRBV6-6 and TRBJ2-3, with D hard to call. Germline CDR1 reads MNHNY; CDR2 reads SVGAGI (reference sequence). The length of the CDR3 is 12 residues. Deletions cut 6 bases from V and 2 bases from J, with 6 bases between. CDR3 region: CASSGDTDTQYF. In DNA, the CDR3 is TGTGCCAGCAGCGGAGACACAGATACGCAGTATTTT.

The J gene is TRBJ2-3, the V gene TRBV7-8, with D possibly TRBD2 on 7 matching bases. Trimming took 8 bases from V and 2 from J, leaving 20 bases between them. CDR1 is SGHVS and CDR2 is FQNEAQ in the germline V gene. This CDR3 spans 16 amino acids. CDR3 DNA sequence: TGTGCCAGCGTCCCCGGGTGGGGGGGCCCCACAGATACGCAGTATTTT. Its translation is CASVPGWGGPTDTQYF. The full variable domain, in which reference TRBV7-8 and TRBJ2-3 provide the parts outside the CDR3, is GAGVSQSPRYKVAKRGQDVALRCDPISGHVSLFWYQQALGQGPEFLTYFQNEAQLDKSGLPSDRFFAERPEGSVSTLKIQRTQQEDSAVYLCASVPGWGGPTDTQYFGPGTRLTVL.

The V gene is TRBV19, the J gene TRBJ2-5, with 11 bases aligning to TRBD1. This CDR3 spans 15 amino acids. V lost 5 bases and J lost 5; bases outside the gene matches: 7. Germline loops: CDR1 LNHDA, CDR2 SQIVND (reference sequence). The CDR3: CASSPWTGGGETQYF. The CDR3 bases are TGTGCCAGTAGTCCCTGGACAGGGGGCGGGGAGACCCAGTACTTC.

This clone was seen a single time. This chain links TRBV25-1 with TRBJ1-5, with TRBD1 matching 10 bases. The CDR3 spans 14 residues. The germline V gene has CDR1 MGHDK and CDR2 SYGVNS. Trimming cost V 4 bases and J 5 bases; bases outside gene matches: 2. The CDR3 DNA is TGTGCCAGCAGTGGGGGACAGGGGCATCAGCCCCAGCATTTT. As protein: CASSGGQGHQPQHF.

This clone came up once. This rearrangement joins TRBV6-1 to TRBJ2-1, with D hard to call. The CDR3 sequence is 13 residues long. In germline, CDR1 is MNHNS, CDR2 SASEGT. V was pared by 2 bases and J by 3 bases, with 5 bases between. The chain's CDR3 is CASSETVYNEQFF. CDR3 bases: TGTGCCAGCAGTGAAACGGTCTACAATGAGCAGTTCTTC.

The table lists this clone with a count of one. The rearrangement uses TRBV6-5 and TRBJ1-4; D is unresolved. V was shortened by 5 bases and J by 5 bases, with 6 bases between the two germline ends. The CDR3 has 12 residues. Germline V gives CDR1 MNHEY, CDR2 SVGAGI. CDR3 bases: TGTGCCAGCAGTGTGGGCAATGAAAAACTGTTTTTT. This encodes CASSVGNEKLFF.

The rearrangement uses TRBV2 and TRBJ1-1, with D possibly matching TRBD1 (5 bases). There are 14 residues in the CDR3. In germline, CDR1 is SNHLY, CDR2 FYNNEI. Trimming removed 7 bases from V and 4 bases from J, with 16 bases in between. The DNA of the CDR3 is TGTGCCAGCAAAGTGACGGGGGGGGGCACTGAAGCTTTCTTT. It codes for CASKVTGGGTEAFF.

CDR3 amino acids: CASSLAGTAEETQYF. Written as DNA, the CDR3 is TGTGCCAGCAGCTTAGCTGGGACAGCCGAAGAGACCCAGTACTTC. V and J are TRBV7-9 and TRBJ2-5, with 7 positions matching TRBD1. Germline assignment: CDR1 SEHNR and CDR2 FQNEAQ (reference sequence). The CDR3 runs 15 residues. Germline trimming cut 0 bases from V and 3 bases from J; bases unmatched to any gene: 4.

V gene TRBV18 combines with J gene TRBJ2-1; TRBD2 aligns across 10 bases. Looked up from germline, CDR1 is KGHSH and CDR2 is LQKENI. V was pared by 4 bases and J by 4 bases, with 1 base of the junction left unmatched. This CDR3 region has 14 residues. CDR3 protein: CASSLAGGYNEQFF. The CDR3 DNA reads TGTGCCAGCTCACTAGCGGGGGGATACAATGAGCAGTTCTTC.

Written as DNA, the CDR3 is TGTGCCAGCAGCTTGGGCAGGGACACTGAAGCTTTCTTT. Translating it yields CASSLGRDTEAFF. This rearrangement joins TRBV5-4 to TRBJ1-1; weak D call: TRBD1 (5 bases). Trimming cost V 0 bases and J 3 bases, with 6 bases left between them. The CDR3 extends over 13 amino acids. Germline V lookup: CDR1 SGHNT, CDR2 YYREEE (reference sequence).

V usage is TRBV28 and J usage is TRBJ1-2, with 11 bases aligning to TRBD1. The CDR3 sequence is 15 residues long. The germline V gene encodes CDR1 MDHEN and CDR2 SYDVKM. Trimming removed 6 bases from V and 3 bases from J; junction bases left unmatched: 6. CDR3 DNA: TGTGCCAGCAGCCCAGTGGGACAGGGGGACTATGGCTACACCTTC. Translating it yields CASSPVGQGDYGYTF.